This T cell receptor (beta chain) appears in the sequencing data of a study of cytomegalovirus exposure and HLA in healthy donors. Study in general: In terms of ancestry, the Caucasian-associated cluster contained around 79% of the roughly 400 genotyped donors.

PCR employed 60 Vbeta and 13 Jbeta primers. Measured with immunoSEQ multiplex PCR; TCRdb has only the in-frame clones, and not every one. The sample lists 100,000 to 150,000 clones, 79% occurring once. Whole-study findings and limits: Rarity marked most TCR sequences, yet some public TCRs occurred in many donors.

Regarding this clone: Antigen unknown. Other nucleotide sequences in the sample specify the same CDR3.

This TCR was recovered from a male donor in good health and CMV-seronegative. The sequencing input was PBMCs.

CDR3 nucleotides: TGTGCCAGCAGCAGAACAGGGGCCTACGAGCAGTACTTC. Its protein is CASSRTGAYEQYF. This chain joins TRBV6-5 and TRBJ2-5, with 7 nucleotides matching TRBD1. The J call may be mistaken, given a closer DNA end match to TRBJ2-7. CDR1 and CDR2 (germline): MNHEY, SVGAGI. The length of the CDR3 is 13 residues.